This paragraph covers one T cell receptor beta chain sequence. Its antigen remains unknown. The sample is drawn from a study of response to subunit inactivated influenza vaccine. Study-wide results and limits: Authors suggested each seasonal influenza vaccination recruits few new T cells.

Germline CDR1 is LGHDT and CDR2 is YNNKEL (reference sequence). The CDR3 loop spans 17 amino acids. V was pared by 4 bases and J by 3 bases, with 18 bases between. TCRdb redid the calling of the RT-PCR reads with MiXCR, one entry per CDR3 protein. This sample has around 530,000 distinct CDR3 sequences, with 12% found just once. This sequence joins TRBV3-1 and TRBJ2-2; possibly TRBD2 for D (6 bases). The input for sequencing was PBMCs from blood, taken on the day of vaccination. The source of this sequence is a man aged 45-65 years who received an inactivated influenza vaccine. The CDR3 nucleotides read TGTGCCAGCAGCCCCCGAAGTGGAGGGGTCGACACCGGGGAGCTGTTTTTT. Its translation is CASSPRSGGVDTGELFF.